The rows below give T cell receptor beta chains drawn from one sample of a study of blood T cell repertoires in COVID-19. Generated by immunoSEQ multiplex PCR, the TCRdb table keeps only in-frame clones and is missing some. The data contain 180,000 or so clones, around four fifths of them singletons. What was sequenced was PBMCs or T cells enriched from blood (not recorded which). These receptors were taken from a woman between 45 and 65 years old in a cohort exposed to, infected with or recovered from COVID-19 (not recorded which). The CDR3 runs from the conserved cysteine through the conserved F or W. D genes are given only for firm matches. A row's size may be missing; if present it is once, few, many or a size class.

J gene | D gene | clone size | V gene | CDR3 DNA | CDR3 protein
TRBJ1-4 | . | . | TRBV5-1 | TGCGCCAGCACCCTAGGAGCTAATGAAAAACTGTTTTTT | CASTLGANEKLFF
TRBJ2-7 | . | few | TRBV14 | TGTGCCAGCAGCCAAGATTTTTGGGCGGGGCTACCCTACGAGCAGTACTTC | CASSQDFWAGLPYEQYF
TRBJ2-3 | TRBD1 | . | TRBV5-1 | TGCGCCAGCAGCTTTCACAGGGGTGGAGATACGCAGTATTTT | CASSFHRGGDTQYF
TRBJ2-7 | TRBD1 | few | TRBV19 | TGTGCCAGTAGTCGGACAGGGGTCCCCTACGAGCAGTACTTC | CASSRTGVPYEQYF
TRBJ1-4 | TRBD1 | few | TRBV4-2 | TGTGCCAGCAGCCAAGATTTGGGACAGGGGGATGAAAAACTGTTTTTT | CASSQDLGQGDEKLFF
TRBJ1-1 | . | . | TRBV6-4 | TGTGCCAGCAGAGCCGACAGCTACACTGAAGCTTTCTTT | CASRADSYTEAFF
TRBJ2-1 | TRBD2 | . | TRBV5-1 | TGCGCCAGCAGCGCACGACTAGCGGGAGACAATGAGCAGTTCTTC | CASSARLAGDNEQFF
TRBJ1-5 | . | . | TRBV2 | TGTGCCAGCAGTGAATTGGCAACAAATCAGCCCCAGCATTTT | CASSELATNQPQHF
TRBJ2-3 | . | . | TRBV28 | TGTGCCAGCAGCCCCAATTCGAGAAAACGCACAGATACGCAGTATTTT | CASSPNSRKRTDTQYF
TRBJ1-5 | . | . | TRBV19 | TGTGCCAGTAGTATTAACCACGGTCAGCCCCAGCATTTT | CASSINHGQPQHF
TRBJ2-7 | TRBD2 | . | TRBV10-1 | TGCGCCAGCAGTGCGGGAGGGTCGGGCGAGCAGTACTTC | CASSAGGSGEQYF
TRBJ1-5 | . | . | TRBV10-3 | TGTGCCATCAGTGAGTCGCAGTATAGCAATCAGCCCCAGCATTTT | CAISESQYSNQPQHF
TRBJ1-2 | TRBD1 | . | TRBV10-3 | TGTGCCATCAGTCACGGACCGGGACAGACGTCGAATGGCTACACCTTC | CAISHGPGQTSNGYTF
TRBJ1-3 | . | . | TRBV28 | TGTGCCAGCAGTTCAGTCGACATCTCTGGAAACACCATATATTTT | CASSSVDISGNTIYF
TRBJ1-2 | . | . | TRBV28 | TGTGCCAGCAGTTTACCGGACCGGACGGCGGGAGGCTACACCTTC | CASSLPDRTAGGYTF
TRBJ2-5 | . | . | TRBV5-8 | TGTGCCAGCAGCCACCTAGACTCGGTCCAAGAGACCCAGTACTTC | CASSHLDSVQETQYF
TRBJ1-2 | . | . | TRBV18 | TGTGCCAGCTCACCTACAGCGGCAGCTAACTATGGCTACACCTTC | CASSPTAAANYGYTF
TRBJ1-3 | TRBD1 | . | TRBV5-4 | TGTGCCAGCAGTCCGGACAGGGGGAGCTCTGGAAACACCATATATTTT | CASSPDRGSSGNTIYF
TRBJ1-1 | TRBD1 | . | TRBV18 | TGTGCCAGCTCACCACCGGACAGGGGCACCACTGAAGCTTTCTTT | CASSPPDRGTTEAFF
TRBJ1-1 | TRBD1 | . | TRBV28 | TGTGCCAGCAGTTCGGGACAGGGGGCCCTAAACACTGAAGCTTTCTTT | CASSSGQGALNTEAFF
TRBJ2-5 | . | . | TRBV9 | TGTGCCAGCGGGGAGGAAGAGACCCAGTACTTC | CASGEEETQYF
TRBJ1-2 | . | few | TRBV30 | TGTGCCTGGAGTGTACGGGATCTCTATGGCTACACCTTC | CAWSVRDLYGYTF
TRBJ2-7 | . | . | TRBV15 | TGTGCCACCAGCAGAGGATCAGGGATAGGGTCCTACGAGCAGTACTTC | CATSRGSGIGSYEQYF
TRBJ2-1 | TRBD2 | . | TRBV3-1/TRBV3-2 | TGTGCCAGCAGCCCTACTAAAGGGACTAGCGGGGATGTCAATGAGCAGTTCTTC | CASSPTKGTSGDVNEQFF
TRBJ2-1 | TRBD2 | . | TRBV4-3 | TGCGCCAGCAGCCGAGACCTGAGGGCGGGGGGGCGTGATGAGCAGTTCTTC | CASSRDLRAGGRDEQFF
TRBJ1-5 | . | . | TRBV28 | TGTGCCAGCAGTTTATTTGGACAGAGCAATCAGCCCCAGCATTTT | CASSLFGQSNQPQHF
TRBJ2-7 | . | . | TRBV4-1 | TGCGCCAGCAGCCAAGTTATGAGCCTAAGTACTTACGAGCAGTACTTC | CASSQVMSLSTYEQYF
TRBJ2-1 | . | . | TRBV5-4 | TGTGCCAGCAGCCCTCTTGGGGGAGGCGAGCAGTTCTTC | CASSPLGGGEQFF
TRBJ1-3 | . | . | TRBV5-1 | TGCGCCAGCAGCTTGGGGACAGCAAACTCTGGAAACACCATATATTTT | CASSLGTANSGNTIYF
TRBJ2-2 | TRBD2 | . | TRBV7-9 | TGTGCCAGCGGGAGGCTAGCGGGGAACACCGGGGAGCTGTTTTTT | CASGRLAGNTGELFF
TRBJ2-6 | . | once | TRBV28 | TGTGCCAGCCGATTGGGGCAGGGACTGATTAGCTCTGGGGCCAACGTCCTGACTTTC | CASRLGQGLISSGANVLTF
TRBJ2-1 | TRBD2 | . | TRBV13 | TGTGCCAGCAGCTTAGATCCTAGCGGGGACCACAATGAGCAGTTCTTC | CASSLDPSGDHNEQFF
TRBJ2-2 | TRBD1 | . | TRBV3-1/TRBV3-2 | TGTGCCAGCAGAGCGAGTGACAGGGGCACCGGGGAGCTGTTTTTT | CASRASDRGTGELFF
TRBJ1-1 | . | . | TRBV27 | TGTGCCAGCAGTCCCGGACAGCAATGGTTCACTGAAGCTTTCTTT | CASSPGQQWFTEAFF
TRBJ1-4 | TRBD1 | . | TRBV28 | TGTGCCAGCAGTTATGCGGGACAGGTGAATGAAAAACTGTTTTTT | CASSYAGQVNEKLFF
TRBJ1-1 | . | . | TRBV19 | TGTGCCAGTAGTGAACAACAGGGATTAGGCACTGAAGCTTTCTTT | CASSEQQGLGTEAFF
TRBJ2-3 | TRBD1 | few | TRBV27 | TGTGCCAGCAGTTCCCGGGACAGTTACACAGATACGCAGTATTTT | CASSSRDSYTDTQYF
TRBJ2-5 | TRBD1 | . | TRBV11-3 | TGTGCCAGCAGCGTTGGACAGGGAGGCCAAGAGACCCAGTACTTC | CASSVGQGGQETQYF
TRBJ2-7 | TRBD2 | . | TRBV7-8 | TGTGCCAGCAGCCGAGCCCAGCGGGAGACGGAAGAGCAGTACTTC | CASSRAQRETEEQYF
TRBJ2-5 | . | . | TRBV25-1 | TGTGCCAGCAGTGAACCAGGGCCCAGCCAAGAGACCCAGTACTTC | CASSEPGPSQETQYF
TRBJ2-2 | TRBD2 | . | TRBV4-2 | TGTGCCAGCAGCCAAGAACGACGCGGGGGGGCCTACACCGGGGAGCTGTTTTTT | CASSQERRGGAYTGELFF
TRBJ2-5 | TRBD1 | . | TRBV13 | TGTGCCAGCAGATCTACAGGGGGCGGGGAGACCCAGTACTTC | CASRSTGGGETQYF
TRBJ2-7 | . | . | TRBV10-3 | TGTGCCATCATGACAGGGGAGGGTTACGAGCAGTACTTC | CAIMTGEGYEQYF
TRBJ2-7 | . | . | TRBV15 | TGTGCCACCAGCATTGAGCGAACGGTCTACGAGCAGTACTTC | CATSIERTVYEQYF
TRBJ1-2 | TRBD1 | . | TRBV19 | TGTGCCAGTAGCCTGAGGCAGGGGGCGGAGTATGGCTACACCTTC | CASSLRQGAEYGYTF
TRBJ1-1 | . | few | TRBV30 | TGTGCCTGGAGTGTAAGAGGACTCTTGAACACTGAAGCTTTCTTT | CAWSVRGLLNTEAFF
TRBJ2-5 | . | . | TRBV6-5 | TGTGCCAGCAGTTACCCCGGAGGACAGAAACAAGAGACCCAGTACTTC | CASSYPGGQKQETQYF
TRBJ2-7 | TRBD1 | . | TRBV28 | TGTGCCAGCAGCCCCGGGACAGGGATTTACAACGAGCAGTACTTC | CASSPGTGIYNEQYF
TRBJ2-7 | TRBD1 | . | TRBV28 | TGTGCCAGCGCGTTCTTAGGGCAGGGGGCCCACGAGCAGTACTTC | CASAFLGQGAHEQYF
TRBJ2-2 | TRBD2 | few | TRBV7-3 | TGTGCCAGCAGCCCAAGGACTAGCGGGAGGCCCTTACCCACCGGGGAGCTGTTTTTT | CASSPRTSGRPLPTGELFF
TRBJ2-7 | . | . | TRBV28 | TGTGCCAGCAGTAACGCAGGCGTAGGTGCGGGGACCTACGAGCAGTACTTC | CASSNAGVGAGTYEQYF
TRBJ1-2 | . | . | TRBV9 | TGTGCCAGCAGCGTAGATTCCGGCGGGTATGGCTACACCTTC | CASSVDSGGYGYTF
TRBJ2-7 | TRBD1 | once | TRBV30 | TGTGCCTGGAGTGTAGGGACAGCTTACGAGCAGTACTTC | CAWSVGTAYEQYF
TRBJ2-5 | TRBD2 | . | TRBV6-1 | TGTGCCAGCAGTGATGGACTAGCGGGAGGAAGTGAGACCCAGTACTTC | CASSDGLAGGSETQYF
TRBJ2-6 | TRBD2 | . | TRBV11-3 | TGTGCCAGCAGCCAAGCGGGATACTCTGGGGCCAACGTCCTGACTTTC | CASSQAGYSGANVLTF